The 12 T cell receptor beta chains reported below all come from one sample, sequenced in a study of blood T cells in healthy people across ages. Primers used in a second PCR of about 6 to 12 cycles were a sample-barcoded 5' primer and a J-beta primer mix. In TCRdb, the 5' RACE reads were re-called with MiXCR into one record per CDR3 protein. The profile shows hundreds of thousands of distinct CDR3 sequences, 25% to 35% of them singletons. The material sequenced was blood. Receptors were obtained from a woman older than 75 in good health.

The V and J genes are TRBV30 and TRBJ2-5, with D unclear. Germline assignment: CDR1 GTSNPN and CDR2 SVGIG (reference sequence). The CDR3 has 12 residues. Trimming left V 0 bases short and J 2 bases short, with 4 bases between. The chain's CDR3 is CAWSVIQETQYF. The CDR3 region has the DNA TGTGCCTGGAGTGTCATTCAAGAGACCCAGTACTTC.

The chain joins TRBV6-2 or TRBV6-3 to TRBJ2-7, with TRBD2 identical over 8 bases. This CDR3 spans 14 amino acids. V lost 7 bases and J lost 9; bases outside the gene matches: 14. Germline V lookup: CDR1 MNHEY, CDR2 SVGEGT. The CDR3 sequence: CASNDYGPAGGQYF. In DNA form, the CDR3 reads TGTGCCAGCAATGATTACGGCCCGGCGGGGGGGCAGTACTTC.

Comments on this clonotype: Possible read error: a much larger clone is one base away. The chain has TRBV7-2 and TRBJ2-7; 11 nucleotides line up with TRBD2. This CDR3 comprises 15 residues. Germline loops: CDR1 SGHTA, CDR2 FQGNSA. With 5 bases clipped from V and 7 bases from J, the junction kept 10 bases outside the gene matches. The CDR3 here is CASSRMTSGANEQYF. The CDR3 region has the DNA TGTGCCAGCAGCCGAATGACTAGCGGGGCCAATGAGCAGTACTTC. The variable domain in full, completed from reference TRBV7-2 and TRBJ2-7, reads GAGVSQSPSNKVTEKGKDVELRCDPISGHTALYWYRQSLGQGLEFLIYFQGNSAPDKSGLPSDRFSAERTGGSVSTLTIQRTQQEDSAVYLCASSRMTSGANEQYFGPGTRLTVT.

This clonotype has more than one count but fewer than ten. One base away lies a much larger clone, so this may be a sequencing read error. The chain is built from TRBV6-6 and TRBJ1-4; TRBD1 matches 7 bases. CDR3 size: 17 residues. V dropped 8 bases and J dropped 6; count of bases not matched to a gene: 18. CDR1 is MNHNY and CDR2 is SVGAGI in the germline V gene (reference sequence). The CDR3 coding sequence is TGTGCCAGCGGTCACAGGGGTCTAAGCGGAGGGGATGAAAAACTGTTTTTT. The encoded protein is CASGHRGLSGGDEKLFF.

This clonotype came up a few times. A read error may be the cause here, since a much bigger clone is one base away. The chain combines TRBV14 with TRBJ2-7; 8 bases are shared with TRBD2. The CDR3 covers 16 residues. V trimming: 4 bases; J trimming: 2 bases; junction bases outside the gene matches: 10. Germline V gene data show CDR1 as SGHDN and CDR2 as FVKESK. The CDR3 region is CASSPDWRGVTYEQYF. Here the CDR3 DNA reads TGTGCCAGCAGCCCTGATTGGCGGGGGGTGACCTACGAGCAGTACTTC. The full variable domain, completed using reference TRBV14 and TRBJ2-7, is EAGVTQFPSHSVIEKGQTVTLRCDPISGHDNLYWYRRVMGKEIKFLLHFVKESKQDESGMPNNRFLAERTGGTYSTLKVQPAELEDSGVYFCASSPDWRGVTYEQYFGPGTRLTVT.

This chain links TRBV25-1 with TRBJ1-1; D uncertain. The length of the CDR3 is 14 residues. Germline loops: CDR1 MGHDK, CDR2 SYGVNS. Trimming left V 6 bases short and J 1 base short, with 12 bases between. The CDR3 loop reads CASRGNTANTEAFF. The DNA of the CDR3 is TGTGCCAGCAGGGGAAATACAGCGAACACTGAAGCTTTCTTT.

There are many counts of this clonotype. V is TRBV4-2 and J is TRBJ2-7, with 8 bases fitting TRBD2. With V trimmed by 0 bases and J by 2 bases, 9 bases remained unmatched. CDR1 is LGHNA, CDR2 YNFKEQ, per germline. The CDR3 has 17 residues. CDR3: CASSQEGLGSGTYEQYF. Here the CDR3 DNA reads TGTGCCAGCAGCCAAGAAGGATTGGGTAGCGGGACCTACGAGCAGTACTTC.

The chain joins TRBV20-1 to TRBJ2-1; TRBD2 matches 13 bases. This CDR3 is 14 amino acids long. Germline V gene sequence: CDR1 DFQATT, CDR2 SNEGSKA (reference sequence). After removal of 6 bases from V and 7 bases from J, the junction contained 6 bases not matched to a gene. CDR3 protein: CSAPTSGGGNEQFF. The CDR3 DNA is TGCAGTGCGCCTACTAGCGGGGGGGGGAATGAGCAGTTCTTC.

This clonotype was seen a handful of times. The rearrangement links TRBV30 to TRBJ2-2, with D uncertain. CDR3 length: 14 residues. CDR1 and CDR2 from the germline V gene are GTSNPN and SVGIG (reference sequence). V lost 0 bases to trimming and J lost 0 bases, with 5 bases between them. CDR3 sequence: CAWSVSANTGELFF. CDR3 DNA: TGTGCCTGGAGTGTATCAGCGAACACCGGGGAGCTGTTTTTT.

The chain recombines TRBV5-6 with TRBJ2-4, with 7 bases fitting TRBD2. The V gene end was trimmed by 4 bases and the J gene end by 1 base; junction bases not matched to a gene: 5. CDR1 is SGHDT, CDR2 YYEEEE, per germline. This CDR3 contains 15 residues. CDR3: CASSPPGGAKNIQYF. The CDR3 DNA sequence: TGTGCCAGCAGCCCTCCCGGGGGGGCCAAAAACATTCAGTACTTC.

This clonotype occurred many times. This sequence joins TRBV30 and TRBJ2-3; 10 bases match TRBD1. This CDR3 is 16 amino acids long. The ends lost 3 bases at V and 1 base at J; junction bases unmatched: 7. Germline V gene lookup returns CDR1 GTSNPN and CDR2 SVGIG (reference sequence). CDR3 DNA: TGTGCCTGGAGCGGACCAGGGACAGGGGGCACAGATACGCAGTATTTT. This codes for CAWSGPGTGGTDTQYF.

This clonotype was seen more than once but under ten times. The genes are TRBV27 and TRBJ2-1; 12 positions agree with TRBD2. With 6 bases clipped from V and 7 bases from J, the junction kept 4 bases outside the gene matches. The germline gives CDR1 MNHEY, CDR2 SMNVEV (reference sequence). This CDR3 is 14 amino acids long. This CDR3 is CASRRTSGTNEQFF. The DNA for the CDR3 is TGTGCCAGCAGACGGACTAGCGGGACTAATGAGCAGTTCTTC.